The clone carrying this TCR beta chain turned up a few times. The CDR3 is 15 residues long. The germline V gene has CDR1 MNHNS and CDR2 SASEGT. Trimming pared 1 base from V and 10 bases from J, leaving 16 bases between. This entry comes from a study of T cell responses to AZD1222 COVID-19 vaccine. The table came from immunoSEQ multiplex PCR; TCRdb's copy has only in-frame clones and leaves some out. The sample lists 110,000 or so clones; roughly 90% were seen once. Source: peripheral blood, taken on day 0 of AZD1222 vaccination. This clonotype was sampled from an adult in good health. The rearrangement uses TRBV6-1 and TRBJ1-4, with D possibly TRBD1 on 6 matching bases. The CDR3 protein is CASSEESGGSRKLFF. In DNA form, the CDR3 reads TGTGCCAGCAGTGAAGAATCGGGGGGCTCGAGAAAACTGTTTTTT.